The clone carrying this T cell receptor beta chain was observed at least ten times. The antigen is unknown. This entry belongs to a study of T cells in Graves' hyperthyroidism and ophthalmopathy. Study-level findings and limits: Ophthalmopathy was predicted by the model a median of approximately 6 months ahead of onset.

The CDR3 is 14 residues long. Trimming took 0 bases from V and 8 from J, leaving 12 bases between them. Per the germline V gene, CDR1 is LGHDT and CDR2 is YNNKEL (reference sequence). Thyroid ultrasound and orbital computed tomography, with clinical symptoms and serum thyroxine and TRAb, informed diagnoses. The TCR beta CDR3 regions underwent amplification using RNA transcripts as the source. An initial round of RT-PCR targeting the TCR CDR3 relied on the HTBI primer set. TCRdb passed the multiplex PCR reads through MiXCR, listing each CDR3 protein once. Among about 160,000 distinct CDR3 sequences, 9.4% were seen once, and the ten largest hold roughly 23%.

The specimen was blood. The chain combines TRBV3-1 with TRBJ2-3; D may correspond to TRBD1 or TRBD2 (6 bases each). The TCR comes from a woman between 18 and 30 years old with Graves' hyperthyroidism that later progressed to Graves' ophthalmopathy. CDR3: CASSQEGGRGTQYF. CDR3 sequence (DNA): TGTGCCAGCAGCCAAGAAGGGGGGCGGGGTACGCAGTATTTT.